These T cell receptor beta chains were read from a single sample in a study of blood T cell repertoires in COVID-19. TCRdb's copy holds only in-frame clones and misses some; the assay was immunoSEQ multiplex PCR. The sample contains some 220,000 clones, over 80% of which appear only once. Material: peripheral blood. These TCRs come from a human donor in a cohort sampled during active COVID-19. CDR3s include the opening cysteine and the closing phenylalanine or tryptophan. A D gene is named only where the DNA matches it firmly. Clone size appears in some rows only: once, few, many, or a class for an expanded clone.

V gene: TRBV15; D gene: TRBD2; J gene: TRBJ2-7; clone size: NA; CDR3 DNA: TGTGCCACCAGTCTAGCGGGAGGGCCCTACGAGCAGTACTTC; CDR3 protein: CATSLAGGPYEQYF
V gene: TRBV27; D gene: TRBD1; J gene: TRBJ2-2; clone size: NA; CDR3 DNA: TGTGCCAGCAGCCATACAGGGGGCACCACCGGGGAGCTGTTTTTT; CDR3 protein: CASSHTGGTTGELFF
V gene: TRBV5-6; D gene: NA; J gene: TRBJ2-5; clone size: NA; CDR3 DNA: TGTGCCAGCAGGACTCGAAACCAAGAGACCCAGTACTTC; CDR3 protein: CASRTRNQETQYF
V gene: TRBV10-2; D gene: TRBD1; J gene: TRBJ1-5; clone size: NA; CDR3 DNA: TGCGCCAGCGGGGGACAGGGTGGTCAGCCCCAGCATTTT; CDR3 protein: CASGGQGGQPQHF
V gene: TRBV3-1/TRBV3-2; D gene: TRBD2; J gene: TRBJ2-1; clone size: NA; CDR3 DNA: TGTGCCAGCAGCCAAGATATAATTGGGGCTAGCGGGAGTCTCGGGCGGAATGAGCAGTTCTTC; CDR3 protein: CASSQDIIGASGSLGRNEQFF
V gene: TRBV5-1; D gene: TRBD2; J gene: TRBJ2-1; clone size: once; CDR3 DNA: TGCGCCAGCACCAGACTAGCCGACAATGAGCAGTTCTTC; CDR3 protein: CASTRLADNEQFF
V gene: TRBV3-1/TRBV3-2; D gene: NA; J gene: TRBJ2-7; clone size: few; CDR3 DNA: TGTGCCAGCAGCCAAGAGCTAAGGGGAAGGCAGTACTTC; CDR3 protein: CASSQELRGRQYF
V gene: TRBV7-9; D gene: TRBD1; J gene: TRBJ2-2; clone size: NA; CDR3 DNA: TGTGCCAGCAGCGAAGGACAGGGGGAGGCCGGGGAGCTGTTTTTT; CDR3 protein: CASSEGQGEAGELFF
V gene: TRBV20-1; D gene: NA; J gene: TRBJ1-1; clone size: once; CDR3 DNA: TGCAGTGCTAGTCAGGGATTCACTGAAGCTTTCTTT; CDR3 protein: CSASQGFTEAFF
V gene: TRBV28; D gene: TRBD1; J gene: TRBJ1-1; clone size: NA; CDR3 DNA: TGTGCCAGCAGTTCCCCGACAGGGCGGGACACTGAAGCTTTCTTT; CDR3 protein: CASSSPTGRDTEAFF
V gene: TRBV3-1/TRBV3-2; D gene: NA; J gene: TRBJ2-1; clone size: NA; CDR3 DNA: TGTGCCAGCAGCCAAGATCTGGCGCGGAGCTCCTACAATGAGCAGTTCTTC; CDR3 protein: CASSQDLARSSYNEQFF
V gene: TRBV5-6; D gene: TRBD1; J gene: TRBJ1-6; clone size: once; CDR3 DNA: TGTGCCAGCAGCTCGGACAGGGGCTCCTATAATTCACCCCTCCACTTT; CDR3 protein: CASSSDRGSYNSPLHF
V gene: TRBV14; D gene: NA; J gene: TRBJ2-7; clone size: NA; CDR3 DNA: TGTGCCAGCAGTCCGCATAGCGCAAGCTCCTACGAGCAGTACTTC; CDR3 protein: CASSPHSASSYEQYF
V gene: TRBV5-1; D gene: NA; J gene: TRBJ2-2; clone size: NA; CDR3 DNA: TGCGCCAGCATGGCGGCGGTCGGGGAGCTGTTTTTT; CDR3 protein: CASMAAVGELFF
V gene: TRBV6-5; D gene: TRBD1; J gene: TRBJ2-7; clone size: NA; CDR3 DNA: TGTGCCAGCAAACAGGGGGCGTCCTACGAGCAGTACTTC; CDR3 protein: CASKQGASYEQYF
V gene: TRBV12-5; D gene: NA; J gene: TRBJ1-1; clone size: NA; CDR3 DNA: TGTGCTAGTGAGCCTGGGACAAAAAACATGAACACTGAAGCTTTCTTT; CDR3 protein: CASEPGTKNMNTEAFF
V gene: TRBV19; D gene: NA; J gene: TRBJ2-2; clone size: many; CDR3 DNA: TGTGCCAGTAGTTACTTAGGGGCCTCGAACACCGGGGAGCTGTTTTTT; CDR3 protein: CASSYLGASNTGELFF
V gene: TRBV19; D gene: TRBD2; J gene: TRBJ2-7; clone size: NA; CDR3 DNA: TGTGCCAGTAGTATAGTCTTTCTAGCGGGGGACTCCTACGAGCAGTACTTC; CDR3 protein: CASSIVFLAGDSYEQYF
V gene: TRBV27; D gene: NA; J gene: TRBJ2-7; clone size: NA; CDR3 DNA: TGTGCCAGCAGTATCCAGGGGGGCGAGCAGTACTTC; CDR3 protein: CASSIQGGEQYF
V gene: TRBV4-1; D gene: NA; J gene: TRBJ1-5; clone size: NA; CDR3 DNA: TGCGCCAGCAGCCAAGATTCGGGGATTCCTCAGCCCCAGCATTTT; CDR3 protein: CASSQDSGIPQPQHF
V gene: TRBV4-1; D gene: TRBD1; J gene: TRBJ1-5; clone size: once; CDR3 DNA: TGCGCCAGCAGCGACAGGGTGAGCAATCAGCCCCAGCATTTT; CDR3 protein: CASSDRVSNQPQHF
V gene: TRBV4-1; D gene: NA; J gene: TRBJ1-1; clone size: NA; CDR3 DNA: TGCGCCAGCAGCCATACATCTCAGGGCCGAGGAGAAGCTTTCTTT; CDR3 protein: CASSHTSQGRGEAFF
V gene: TRBV7-3; D gene: NA; J gene: TRBJ2-3; clone size: once; CDR3 DNA: TGTGCCAGCAGCTTCCGGGGCACAGATACGCAGTATTTT; CDR3 protein: CASSFRGTDTQYF
V gene: TRBV6-2/TRBV6-3; D gene: NA; J gene: TRBJ1-1; clone size: few; CDR3 DNA: TGTGCCAGCAGTTATTCGGGATTGAACACTGAAGCTTTCTTT; CDR3 protein: CASSYSGLNTEAFF
V gene: TRBV15; D gene: TRBD1; J gene: TRBJ2-1; clone size: NA; CDR3 DNA: TGTGCCACCAGCAGATCCGACAGGGGACCCTACAATGAGCAGTTCTTC; CDR3 protein: CATSRSDRGPYNEQFF
V gene: TRBV29-1; D gene: NA; J gene: TRBJ1-1; clone size: NA; CDR3 DNA: TGCAGCGTTGACGGTGAGGGAGTACGGCGGACTGAAGCTTTCTTT; CDR3 protein: CSVDGEGVRRTEAFF
V gene: TRBV6-1; D gene: TRBD1; J gene: TRBJ2-7; clone size: once; CDR3 DNA: TGTGCCAGCAGGGAAACCGGGACAGGTTCCCCCTACGAGCAGTACTTC; CDR3 protein: CASRETGTGSPYEQYF
V gene: TRBV10-3; D gene: NA; J gene: TRBJ2-3; clone size: NA; CDR3 DNA: TGTGCCATCAGTGAAGCCCCTCGCACAGATACGCAGTATTTT; CDR3 protein: CAISEAPRTDTQYF
V gene: TRBV3-1/TRBV3-2; D gene: NA; J gene: TRBJ1-1; clone size: NA; CDR3 DNA: TGTGCCAGCAGCCAAGGAGGGCGGAACACTGAAGCTTTCTTT; CDR3 protein: CASSQGGRNTEAFF
V gene: TRBV30; D gene: TRBD1; J gene: TRBJ2-2; clone size: few; CDR3 DNA: TGTGCCGGGAGACAGGGGGCAGGAACCGGGGAGCTGTTTTTT; CDR3 protein: CAGRQGAGTGELFF
V gene: TRBV24-1; D gene: NA; J gene: TRBJ2-1; clone size: NA; CDR3 DNA: TGTGCCACCAGTGATTATAGGGGGGGAGAGCAGTTCTTC; CDR3 protein: CATSDYRGGEQFF
V gene: TRBV4-1; D gene: NA; J gene: TRBJ1-5; clone size: NA; CDR3 DNA: TGCGCCAGCAGCCGCCTTCCGAGGCAGCCCCAGCATTTT; CDR3 protein: CASSRLPRQPQHF
V gene: TRBV10-3; D gene: TRBD2; J gene: TRBJ2-7; clone size: NA; CDR3 DNA: TGTGCCATCAGTGAGAATAGCGGGAGGTACGAGCAGTACTTC; CDR3 protein: CAISENSGRYEQYF
V gene: TRBV24-1; D gene: NA; J gene: TRBJ2-7; clone size: NA; CDR3 DNA: TGTGCCACCAGTGATTCATCCTACGAGCAGTACTTC; CDR3 protein: CATSDSSYEQYF
V gene: TRBV10-3; D gene: NA; J gene: TRBJ2-7; clone size: NA; CDR3 DNA: TGTGCCATCAGTGAGTTGTCAGTATCCTACGAGCAGTACTTC; CDR3 protein: CAISELSVSYEQYF